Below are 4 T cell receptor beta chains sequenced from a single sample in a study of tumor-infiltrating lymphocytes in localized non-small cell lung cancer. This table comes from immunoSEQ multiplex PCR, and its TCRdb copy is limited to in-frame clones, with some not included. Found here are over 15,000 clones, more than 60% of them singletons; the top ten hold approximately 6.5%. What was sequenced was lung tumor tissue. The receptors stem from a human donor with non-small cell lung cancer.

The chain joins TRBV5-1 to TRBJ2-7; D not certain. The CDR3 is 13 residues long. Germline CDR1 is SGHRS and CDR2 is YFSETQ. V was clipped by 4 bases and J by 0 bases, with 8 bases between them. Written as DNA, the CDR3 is TGCGCCAGCAGCCCGGACGTCTCCTACGAGCAGTACTTC. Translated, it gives CASSPDVSYEQYF.

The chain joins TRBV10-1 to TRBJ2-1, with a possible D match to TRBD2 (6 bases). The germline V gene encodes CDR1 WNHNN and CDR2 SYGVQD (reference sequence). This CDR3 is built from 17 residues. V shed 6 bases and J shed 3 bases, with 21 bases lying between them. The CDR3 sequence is CASSHPWGDFFYNEQFF. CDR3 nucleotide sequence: TGCGCCAGCAGCCATCCCTGGGGGGATTTCTTCTACAATGAGCAGTTCTTC.

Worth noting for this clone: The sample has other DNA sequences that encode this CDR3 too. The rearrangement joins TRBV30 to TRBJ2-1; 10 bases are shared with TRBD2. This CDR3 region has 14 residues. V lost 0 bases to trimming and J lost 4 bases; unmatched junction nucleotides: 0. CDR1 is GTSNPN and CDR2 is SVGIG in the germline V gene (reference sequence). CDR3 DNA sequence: TGTGCCTGGAGTGTACTAGCGGGGTACAATGAGCAGTTCTTC. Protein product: CAWSVLAGYNEQFF.

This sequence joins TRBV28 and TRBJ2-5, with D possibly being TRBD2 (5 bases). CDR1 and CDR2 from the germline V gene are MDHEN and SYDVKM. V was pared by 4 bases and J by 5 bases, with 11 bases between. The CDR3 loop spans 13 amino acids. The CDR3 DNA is TGTGCCAGCAGTTCGGAGGATCGGGAGACCCAGTACTTC. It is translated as CASSSEDRETQYF.